This T cell receptor beta chain appears in the sequencing data of a study of blood T cell repertoires in COVID-19. Study at large: T cells, B-cell-depleted T cells, or PBMCs provided the cDNA or gDNA that served as material.

Participants, about 18 to 90 years old, spanned fewer than 30 US areas. Participants' reported clinical history set cohort assignment. Original processing methods: Scientists estimated how many nucleated cells there were by amplifying reference gene primers. The table came from immunoSEQ multiplex PCR; TCRdb's copy has only in-frame clones and leaves some out. V, J and clone size were drawn from that table, and D and trimming were deduced from the DNA. The sample lists 140,000 or so clones, about four fifths occurring once. Sequencing was done on a sample of PBMCs or T cells enriched from blood (not recorded which). The sequence came from a woman in her 50s with acute COVID-19.

In DNA form, the CDR3 reads TGCGCCAGCAGCCTAGGGGGCTGGGCAACTAATGAAAAACTGTTTTTT. Amino acids: CASSLGGWATNEKLFF. This chain uses TRBV5-1 with TRBJ1-4; 7 nucleotides line up with TRBD1. CDR3 length: 16 residues. V was pared by 4 bases and J by 0 bases, with 6 bases of the junction left unmatched. The germline gives CDR1 SGHRS, CDR2 YFSETQ.